Presented here are 16 T cell receptor beta chains from one specimen sequenced in a study of OX40 agonist ivuxolimab in advanced cancers. TCRdb keeps only in-frame clones here, not all; method: immunoSEQ multiplex PCR. The profile covers roughly 71,000 clones, with 75% to 85% appearing a single time and 1.5% to 2% taken by the ten largest. Sequences were derived from CD4+ or CD8+ T cells sorted from blood, sampled in a trial of the OX40 agonist ivuxolimab. Receptors were obtained from an adult with an advanced solid tumor such as melanoma, head and neck, liver or kidney cancer.

For the CDR3, the DNA is TGTGCCAGCAGCGTAGAGGGGGCAAGGCGCTCTGGAAACACCATATATTTT. It codes for CASSVEGARRSGNTIYF. The chain combines TRBV9 with TRBJ1-3, with 7 bases identical to TRBD1. The CDR3 length is 17 residues. V dropped 0 bases and J dropped 0; count of bases not matched to a gene: 6. Germline V gene data show CDR1 as SGDLS and CDR2 as YYNGEE.

The J gene is TRBJ2-1, the V gene TRBV28, with D possibly matching TRBD2 (6 bases). Looked up from germline, CDR1 is MDHEN and CDR2 is SYDVKM. V lost 4 bases, J lost 10 bases, and 20 bases lay in between. The CDR3 length is 15 residues. The CDR3 bases are TGTGCCAGCAGTTCCTCGGGGGTAGGGGATAGCGAGCAGTTCTTC. Encoded protein: CASSSSGVGDSEQFF. Variable domain in full (rest from reference TRBV28 and TRBJ2-1): DVKVTQSSRYLVKRTGEKVFLECVQDMDHENMFWYRQDPGLGLRLIYFSYDVKMKEKGDIPEGYSVSREKKERFSLILESASTNQTSMYLCASSSSGVGDSEQFFGPGTRLTVL.

The gene calls are TRBV2 and TRBJ2-7; 10 nucleotides agree with TRBD2. V dropped 7 bases and J dropped 5; count of bases not matched to a gene: 14. The germline V gene has CDR1 SNHLY and CDR2 FYNNEI. The CDR3 loop spans 16 amino acids. DNA for the CDR3: TGTGCCAGCAAAAGTACTAGCGGGAAGACCCCCAACGAGCAGTACTTC. It specifies CASKSTSGKTPNEQYF.

The genes are TRBV25-1 and TRBJ1-3; unclear D gene. CDR3 size: 12 residues. Germline values: CDR1 MGHDK, CDR2 SYGVNS. V dropped 7 bases and J dropped 4 bases, with 8 bases sitting between them. CDR3 in amino acids: CASKGSGNTIYF. The DNA of the CDR3 is TGTGCCAGCAAAGGGTCCGGAAACACCATATATTTT.

The chain is built from TRBV11-2 and TRBJ2-5; the match to TRBD2 covers 10 bases. Germline V CDR1 and CDR2: SGHAT, FQNNGV. The trim removed 1 base at V and 4 bases at J, leaving 3 bases unmatched. The CDR3 has 15 residues. The CDR3 nucleotides are TGTGCCAGCAGCTTAGTTCTAGCGGGAGCAGAGACCCAGTACTTC. It codes for CASSLVLAGAETQYF.

This rearrangement joins TRBV7-2 to TRBJ2-5, with unresolved D. V was shortened by 5 bases and J by 4 bases, with 11 bases between the two germline ends. The germline CDR1 and CDR2 sequences are SGHTA and FQGNSA. This CDR3 contains 13 residues. CDR3 nucleotides: TGTGCCAGCAGCGTTAGCACCCCAGAGACCCAGTACTTC. Its protein is CASSVSTPETQYF.

This rearrangement joins TRBV2 to TRBJ1-5; no firm D call. V gave up 3 bases and J gave up 9 bases, with 12 bases separating them. The CDR3 runs to 13 residues. CDR1 SNHLY and CDR2 FYNNEI come from the germline V gene. The DNA for the CDR3 is TGTGCCAGCAGTGATAAGGGAGGTCTGCCCCAGCATTTT. Translation gives CASSDKGGLPQHF. The full variable domain, completed using reference TRBV2 and TRBJ1-5, is EPEVTQTPSHQVTQMGQEVILRCVPISNHLYFYWYRQILGQKVEFLVSFYNNEISEKSEIFDDQFSVERPDGSNFTLKIRSTKLEDSAMYFCASSDKGGLPQHFGDGTRLSIL.

V gene TRBV7-2 combines with J gene TRBJ2-1; D is perhaps TRBD2 (7 bases). This CDR3 is built from 17 residues. Germline V lookup: CDR1 SGHTA, CDR2 FQGNSA. Trimming took 5 bases from V and 1 from J, leaving 18 bases between them. The CDR3 here is CASSQVGASGSYNEQFF. As DNA, the CDR3 is TGTGCCAGCAGCCAAGTGGGGGCTAGCGGATCCTACAATGAGCAGTTCTTC.

The chain joins TRBV19 to TRBJ2-1, with D unresolved. This CDR3 spans 14 amino acids. Between the trimmed V and J ends, which lost 4 bases and 5 bases, there was a span of 12 bases. Germline V CDR1 and CDR2: LNHDA, SQIVND (reference sequence). The CDR3 protein is CASSSPGQNNEQFF. CDR3 bases: TGTGCCAGTAGTAGCCCGGGCCAGAACAATGAGCAGTTCTTC.

This clone was seen only once. CDR3 in amino acids: CASSFRERSGNTIYF. In nucleotides, the CDR3 is TGTGCCAGCAGCTTTCGGGAAAGGAGTGGAAACACCATATATTTT. J is TRBJ1-3 and V is TRBV5-6, with D uncertain. Between the trimmed V and J ends, which lost 2 bases and 3 bases, there was a span of 12 bases. Germline V gene sequence: CDR1 SGHDT, CDR2 YYEEEE. This CDR3 comprises 15 residues.

This sequence joins TRBV7-9 and TRBJ2-7; tentatively, D is TRBD1 or TRBD2 (6 bases each). The germline gives CDR1 SEHNR, CDR2 FQNEAQ (reference sequence). The CDR3 length is 15 residues. Deletions cut 1 base from V and 5 bases from J, with 15 bases between. CDR3 amino acids: CASSLEQGGFNEQYF. The CDR3 DNA is TGTGCCAGCAGCTTAGAACAGGGAGGATTTAACGAGCAGTACTTC. The entire variable domain, with the rest obtained from reference TRBV7-9 and TRBJ2-7, is as follows: DTGVSQNPRHKITKRGQNVTFRCDPISEHNRLYWYRQTLGQGPEFLTYFQNEAQLEKSRLLSDRFSAERPKGSFSTLEIQRTEQGDSAMYLCASSLEQGGFNEQYFGPGTRLTVT.

V gene TRBV11-3 combines with J gene TRBJ2-3; D may be TRBD1 or TRBD2 (5 bases each). This CDR3 is 14 amino acids long. The V and J ends lost 4 bases and 2 bases respectively, with 10 bases between them. The V gene's germline CDR1 is SGHNT and CDR2 YENEEA. CDR3 sequence (DNA): TGTGCCAGCAGCTCGGGACCCAACACAGATACGCAGTATTTT. It encodes CASSSGPNTDTQYF.

The chain uses TRBV19 and TRBJ1-5; the match to TRBD1 covers 7 bases. The CDR3 spans 15 residues. The germline gives CDR1 LNHDA, CDR2 SQIVND (reference sequence). Trimming took 9 bases from V and 3 from J; bases not matched to a gene: 11. CDR3 protein: CASWEGTVPNQPQHF. CDR3 coding DNA: TGTGCCAGCTGGGAGGGGACAGTTCCCAATCAGCCCCAGCATTTT.

The J gene is TRBJ2-5, the V gene TRBV7-2, with 11 nucleotides matching TRBD2. In germline, CDR1 is SGHTA, CDR2 FQGNSA. After removal of 5 bases from V and 5 bases from J, the junction contained 13 bases not matched to a gene. The CDR3 covers 17 residues. CDR3 sequence: CASSNLGLAVGGETQYF. CDR3 nucleotides: TGTGCCAGCAGCAACCTGGGACTAGCGGTTGGGGGGGAGACCCAGTACTTC.

The rearrangement uses TRBV29-1 and TRBJ2-5; D might be TRBD2 (7 bases). The CDR3 consists of 11 residues. CDR1 is SQVTM, CDR2 ANQGSEA, per germline. Between the trimmed V and J ends, which lost 3 bases and 10 bases, there was a span of 12 bases. The CDR3 here is CSVEWEGGQYF. The CDR3 DNA sequence: TGCAGCGTTGAGTGGGAGGGGGGCCAGTACTTC.

This clone was counted once. The J gene is TRBJ1-3, the V gene TRBV5-1; D remains ambiguous. The V gene's germline CDR1 is SGHRS and CDR2 YFSETQ. This CDR3 has 15 residues. With 4 bases removed from V and 4 bases from J, the gap between germline ends came to 15 bases. CDR3 residues: CASSPDAAPGNTIYF. The CDR3 coding sequence is TGCGCCAGCAGCCCGGACGCGGCGCCGGGAAACACCATATATTTT.